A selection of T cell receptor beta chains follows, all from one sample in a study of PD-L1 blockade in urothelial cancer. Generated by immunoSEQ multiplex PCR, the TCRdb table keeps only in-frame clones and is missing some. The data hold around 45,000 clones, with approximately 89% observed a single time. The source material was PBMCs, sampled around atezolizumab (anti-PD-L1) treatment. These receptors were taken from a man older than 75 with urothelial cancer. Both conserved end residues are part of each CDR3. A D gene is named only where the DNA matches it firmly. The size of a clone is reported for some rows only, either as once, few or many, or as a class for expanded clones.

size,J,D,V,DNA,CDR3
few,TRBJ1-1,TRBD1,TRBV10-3,TGTGCCATCAGTGGAGGGACAGAAAGTGGGAACACTGAAGCTTTCTTT,CAISGGTESGNTEAFF
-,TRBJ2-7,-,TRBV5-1,TGCGCCAGCAGCAGGGGTCCCGACGGGTACGAGCAGTACTTC,CASSRGPDGYEQYF
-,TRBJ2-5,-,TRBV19,TGTGCCAGTAGTATCGATAGCGGATACCAAGAGACCCAGTACTTC,CASSIDSGYQETQYF
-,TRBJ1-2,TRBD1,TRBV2,TGTGCCAGCAGTGATAATCCCGGGACAGTTAATGGCTACACCTTC,CASSDNPGTVNGYTF
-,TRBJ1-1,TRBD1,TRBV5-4,TGTGCCAGCAGCCCGGGACAGGGGAAGAGCACTGAAGCTTTCTTT,CASSPGQGKSTEAFF
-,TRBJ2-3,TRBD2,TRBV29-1,TGCAGCGTTGAGGCGGGGGGGGATACGCAGTATTTT,CSVEAGGDTQYF
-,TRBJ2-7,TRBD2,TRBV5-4,TGTGCCAGCAGCTCGGGACTAGCGGGTCGCTCCTACGAGCAGTACTTC,CASSSGLAGRSYEQYF
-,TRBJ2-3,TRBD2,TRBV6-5,TGTGCCAGCAGTTATGCTAGCGGGAGGGGCACAGATACGCAGTATTTT,CASSYASGRGTDTQYF
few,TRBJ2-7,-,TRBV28,TGTGCCAGCAGTTTAAGCGCAGGGACCTACGAGCAGTACTTC,CASSLSAGTYEQYF
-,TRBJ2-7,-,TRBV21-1,TGTGCCAGCAGCAAAGGACTAGCGGGAGTTTACGAGCAGTACTTC,CASSKGLAGVYEQYF
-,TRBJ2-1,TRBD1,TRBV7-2,TGTGCCAGCAGCTTCCGCCGGGACAGGGCTGATAGTGAGCAGTTCTTC,CASSFRRDRADSEQFF
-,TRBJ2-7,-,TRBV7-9,TGTGCCAGCACCCTGAGCGTCCAAGCCTACGAGCAGTACTTC,CASTLSVQAYEQYF
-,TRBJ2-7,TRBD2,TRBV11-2,TGTGCCAGCAGAGCACTAGCGGGAGGTGGGATGGAGCAGTACTTC,CASRALAGGGMEQYF